The present entry profiles one T cell receptor beta chain with its context. Its specificity is not known. This sample is part of a study of shared clonotypes between healthy human individuals. Background on the study: Three plates each covered CD4 naive and memory; CD8 naive two, CD8 memory one.

Assay used: immunoSEQ multiplex PCR; TCRdb lists only in-frame clones, some missing. This sample carries about 2 million clones, 95% of them seen once, and the ten largest clones take 0.13%. General study findings and limits: Clonotypes which were not shared had lower generation probabilities than clonotypes that all four donors shared.

CDR3 length: 14 amino acids. CDR1 and CDR2 from the germline V gene are SGHRS and YFSETQ. The V and J ends lost 4 bases and 6 bases, in that order; junction bases with no gene match: 6. This chain connects TRBV5-1 to TRBJ1-2; 10 bases map to TRBD1. The source material was naive CD4+ T cells sorted from blood. Indicated subset: CD45RA+ positively selected. The sequence was collected from a man aged 18 to 30 in good health. CDR3 coding DNA: TGCGCCAGCAGCAGGTTGACAGGGGGCAATGGCTACACCTTC. Amino acids: CASSRLTGGNGYTF.